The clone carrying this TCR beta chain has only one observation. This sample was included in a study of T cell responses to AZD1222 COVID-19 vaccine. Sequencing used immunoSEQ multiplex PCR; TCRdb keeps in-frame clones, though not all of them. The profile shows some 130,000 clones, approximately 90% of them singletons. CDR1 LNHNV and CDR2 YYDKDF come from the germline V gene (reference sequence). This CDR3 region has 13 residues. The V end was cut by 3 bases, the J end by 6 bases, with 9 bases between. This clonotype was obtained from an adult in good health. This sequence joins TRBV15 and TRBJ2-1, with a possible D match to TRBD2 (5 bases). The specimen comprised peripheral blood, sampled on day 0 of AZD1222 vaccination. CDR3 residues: CATSRDWGNEQFF. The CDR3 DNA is TGTGCCACCAGCAGGGACTGGGGCAATGAGCAGTTCTTC.